This entry concerns a single T cell receptor (beta chain). What it binds is not known. PCR involved 60 Vbeta and 13 Jbeta primers. Generated by immunoSEQ multiplex PCR, the TCRdb table keeps only in-frame clones and is missing some. The data hold 60,000 to 85,000 clones, with approximately 78% observed a single time. This entry comes from a study of cytomegalovirus exposure and HLA in healthy donors. The study's findings and limits: Certain sequence variants were highly shared and formed a cluster, and this cluster was likely a sequencing artifact. The authors later linked a missense DCLRE1C variant to TCR beta V- and J-gene trimming. Reports described diagnosis of cytomegalovirus status by the classifier as highly specific and sensitive.

This clonotype originated in a man aged 40-50 years in good health and CMV-seronegative. Material for sequencing was PBMCs.

This CDR3 is CASSLGQGIVQPQHF. The CDR3 DNA follows: TGTGCCAGCAGTTTGGGACAGGGGATAGTTCAGCCCCAGCATTTT. This chain uses TRBV6-6 with TRBJ1-5; 10 bases align to TRBD1. The germline V gene encodes CDR1 MNHNY and CDR2 SVGAGI (reference sequence). The trim removed 4 bases at V and 6 bases at J, leaving 6 bases unmatched. The CDR3 length is 15 residues.